These 3 T cell receptor beta chains were sequenced from one sample in a study of shared clonotypes between healthy human individuals. Some clones are missing from TCRdb's copy, which holds only in-frame ones; the method was immunoSEQ multiplex PCR. The table lists 2,100,000 or so clones, 95% of them singletons. The sequencing input was naive CD4+ T cells sorted from blood. Subset specified: CD45RA+ positively selected. The receptors were gathered from a man aged 18-30 years in good health.

Note on this clone: An end of the junction differs from the germline gene, which may be a read error. The chain employs TRBV2 and TRBJ1-3; 7 positions agree with TRBD1. Germline loops: CDR1 SNHLY, CDR2 FYNNEI. The CDR3 contains 16 residues. The CDR3 loop is CASTEQGIKVGNTIYF. CDR3 nucleotides: TGTGCCAGCACTGAACAGGGGATTAAAGTCGGAAACACCATATATTTT.

To note about this clone: This same CDR3 is encoded by further DNA sequences in the sample. The CDR3 DNA is TGTGCCAGCAGCTCCCGACAGGGGAACTATGGCTACACCTTC. Protein: CASSSRQGNYGYTF. The chain carries TRBV7-9 and TRBJ1-2; 8 bases map to TRBD1. The CDR3 contains 14 residues. The germline gives CDR1 SEHNR, CDR2 FQNEAQ (reference sequence). After removal of 4 bases from V and 2 bases from J, the junction contained 3 bases not matched to a gene. Drawing the rest from reference TRBV7-9 and TRBJ1-2, the complete variable domain is DTGVSQNPRHKITKRGQNVTFRCDPISEHNRLYWYRQTLGQGPEFLTYFQNEAQLEKSRLLSDRFSAERPKGSFSTLEIQRTEQGDSAMYLCASSSRQGNYGYTFGSGTRLTVV.

The chain combines TRBV9 with TRBJ1-3, with TRBD1 as a possible D gene (5 bases). The CDR3 runs to 15 residues. Trimming stripped 0 bases from V and 2 bases from J, with 9 bases between. Germline V gene sequence: CDR1 SGDLS, CDR2 YYNGEE. CDR3 amino acids: CASSVGWGAGNTIYF. CDR3 coding DNA: TGTGCCAGCAGCGTAGGATGGGGGGCTGGAAACACCATATATTTT. Together with reference TRBV9 and TRBJ1-3, the CDR3 gives the full variable domain: DSGVTQTPKHLITATGQRVTLRCSPRSGDLSVYWYQQSLDQGLQFLIQYYNGEERAKGNILERFSAQQFPDLHSELNLSSLELGDSALYFCASSVGWGAGNTIYFGEGSWLTVV.